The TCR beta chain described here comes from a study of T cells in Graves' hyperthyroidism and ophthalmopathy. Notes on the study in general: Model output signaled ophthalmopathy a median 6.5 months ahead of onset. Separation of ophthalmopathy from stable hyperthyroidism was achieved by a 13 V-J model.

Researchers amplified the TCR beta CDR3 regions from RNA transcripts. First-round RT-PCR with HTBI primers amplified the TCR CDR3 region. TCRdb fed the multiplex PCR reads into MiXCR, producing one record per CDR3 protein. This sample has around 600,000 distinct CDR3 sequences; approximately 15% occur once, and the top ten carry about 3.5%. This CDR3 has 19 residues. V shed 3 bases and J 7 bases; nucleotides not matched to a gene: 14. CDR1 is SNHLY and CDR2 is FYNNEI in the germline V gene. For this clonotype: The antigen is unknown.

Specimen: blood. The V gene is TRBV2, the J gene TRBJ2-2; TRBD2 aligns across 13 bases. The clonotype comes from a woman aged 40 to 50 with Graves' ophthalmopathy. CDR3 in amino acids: CASSDPPLLAGGRDGELFF. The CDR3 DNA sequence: TGTGCCAGCAGTGATCCCCCTCTACTAGCGGGGGGGCGTGACGGGGAGCTGTTTTTT. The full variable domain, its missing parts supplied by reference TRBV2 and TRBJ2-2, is EPEVTQTPSHQVTQMGQEVILRCVPISNHLYFYWYRQILGQKVEFLVSFYNNEISEKSEIFDDQFSVERPDGSNFTLKIRSTKLEDSAMYFCASSDPPLLAGGRDGELFFGEGSRLTVL.